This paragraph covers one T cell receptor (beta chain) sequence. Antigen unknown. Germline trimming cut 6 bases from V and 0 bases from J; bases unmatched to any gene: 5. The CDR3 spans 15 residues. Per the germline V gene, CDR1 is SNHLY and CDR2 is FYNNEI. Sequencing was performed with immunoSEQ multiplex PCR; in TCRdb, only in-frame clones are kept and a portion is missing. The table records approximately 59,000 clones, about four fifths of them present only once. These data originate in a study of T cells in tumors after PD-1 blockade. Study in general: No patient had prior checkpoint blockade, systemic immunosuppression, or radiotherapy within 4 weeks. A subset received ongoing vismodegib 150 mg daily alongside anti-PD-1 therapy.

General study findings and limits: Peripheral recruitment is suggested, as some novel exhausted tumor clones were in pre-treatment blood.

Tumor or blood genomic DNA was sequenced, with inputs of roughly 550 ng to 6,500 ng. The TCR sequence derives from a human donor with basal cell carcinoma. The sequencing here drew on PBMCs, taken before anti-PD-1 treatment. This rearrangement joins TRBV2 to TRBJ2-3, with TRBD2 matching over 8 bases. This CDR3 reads CASRRLALSTDTQYF. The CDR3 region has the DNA TGTGCCAGCAGGAGACTAGCGCTTAGCACAGATACGCAGTATTTT.